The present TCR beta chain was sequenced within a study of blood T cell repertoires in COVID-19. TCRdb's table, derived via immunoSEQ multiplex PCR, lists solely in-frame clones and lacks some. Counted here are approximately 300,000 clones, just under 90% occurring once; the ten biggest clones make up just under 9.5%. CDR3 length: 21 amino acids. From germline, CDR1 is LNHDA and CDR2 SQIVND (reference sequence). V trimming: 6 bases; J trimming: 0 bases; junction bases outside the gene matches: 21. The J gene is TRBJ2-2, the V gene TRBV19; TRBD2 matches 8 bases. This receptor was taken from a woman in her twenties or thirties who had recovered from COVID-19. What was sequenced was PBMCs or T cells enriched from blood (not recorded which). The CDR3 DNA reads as TGTGCCAGTAGCATCGGGGGGGAGAGGCTAAGATCCCGAGCGAACACCGGGGAGCTGTTTTTT. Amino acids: CASSIGGERLRSRANTGELFF.